Below, 19 T cell receptor beta chains from the same sample are listed, as sequenced in a study of Tregs in tolerant kidney transplant recipients. TCRdb keeps only in-frame clones here, not all; method: immunoSEQ multiplex PCR. This table lists about 30,000 clones. Material: CD8+ T cells from blood, obtained before the transplant. These receptors were obtained from a human donor who received a combined kidney and bone marrow transplant.

On this clone itself: The read terminates 3 residues ahead of where the CDR3 ends, so the germline J gene completes it. The V gene is TRBV12-3 or TRBV12-4, the J gene TRBJ2-2; 7 nucleotides align to TRBD1. The CDR3 has 14 amino acids. V lost 7 bases and J lost 4; bases outside the gene matches: 6. CDR3 loop: CASKTGRGTGELFF. CDR3 DNA, as far as it was read: TGTGCCAGCAAGACAGGGCGTGGCACCGGGGAG.

On this clone: The read terminates 3 residues ahead of where the CDR3 ends, so the germline J gene completes it. The chain uses TRBV7-8 and TRBJ2-2, with 8 positions matching TRBD2. CDR1 is SGHVS, CDR2 FQNEAQ, per germline. Germline trimming cut 3 bases from V and 2 bases from J; bases unmatched to any gene: 5. This CDR3 region has 16 residues. CDR3 DNA, as far as it was read: TGTGCCAGCAGCTTCAATAGCGGGGTTAACACCGGGGAG. This encodes CASSFNSGVNTGE. The full CDR3 reads CASSFNSGVNTGELFF.

On this clone itself: The missing CDR3 end, 3 residues past where the read stops, is filled in from the germline J gene. This rearrangement joins TRBV6-2 or TRBV6-3 to TRBJ2-2; perhaps TRBD1 as D (6 bases). Trimming removed 6 bases at V and 4 bases at J, with 6 bases between. The CDR3 is 12 amino acids. CDR1 is MNHEY and CDR2 is SVGEGT in the germline V gene. CDR3: CASRGGTGELFF. CDR3 DNA (partial): TGTGCCAGCAGAGGGGGCACCGGGGAG.

To note about this clone: The CDR3 is cut off 3 residues early in the read; its end comes from the germline J gene. The V call is TRBV20-1, the J call TRBJ2-7; possibly TRBD2 for D (6 bases). The CDR3 loop spans 15 amino acids. Germline assignment: CDR1 DFQATT and CDR2 SNEGSKA (reference sequence). V dropped 1 base and J dropped 0 bases, with 13 bases sitting between them. The CDR3 loop is CSARGGGADSYEQYF. The CDR3 DNA, read in part, is TGCAGTGCTAGAGGAGGCGGGGCCGACTCCTACGAG.

On this clone itself: The read is 3 residues too short to cover the CDR3 end, so that end is filled in from the germline J gene. V and J are TRBV7-3 and TRBJ2-1; 10 bases are a match to TRBD2. Germline lookup yields CDR1 SGHTA and CDR2 FQGTGA. The V segment lost 1 base and the J segment 3 bases; nucleotides outside the gene matches: 6. The CDR3 contains 17 residues. CDR3 loop: CASSLRGPSGGYNEQFF. CDR3 DNA, as far as it was read: TGTGCCAGCAGCTTAAGGGGGCCTAGCGGGGGCTACAATGAG.

To note about this clone: The read halts 3 residues ahead of the CDR3 end, with the missing end drawn from the germline J gene. The chain is built from TRBV5-1 and TRBJ1-3; TRBD1 might be the D (6 bases). This CDR3 has 14 residues. V lost 4 bases and J lost 0, with 8 bases in between. Germline values: CDR1 SGHRS, CDR2 YFSETQ. The CDR3 loop reads CASSQGGSGNTIYF. The covered CDR3 bases are TGCGCCAGCAGCCAAGGGGGCTCTGGAAACACC.

A remark on this clone: Read sequence stops 3 residues before the CDR3 end, and the germline J gene provides the missing end. The chain joins TRBV7-2 to TRBJ2-1; D tentatively fits TRBD1 or TRBD2 (6 bases each). The CDR3 loop spans 15 amino acids. V shed 5 bases and J shed 0 bases, with 11 bases lying between them. Looked up from germline, CDR1 is SGHTA and CDR2 is FQGNSA. The CDR3 region is CASSGEDSSYNEQFF. The CDR3 bases that were read are TGTGCCAGCAGCGGGGAGGACAGCTCCTACAATGAG.

With respect to this clone: The CDR3 end is not reached by the read, which stops 3 residues before it; the germline J gene fills it in. The V call is TRBV5-5, the J call TRBJ2-7, with 10 bases fitting TRBD2. Germline assignment: CDR1 SGHKS and CDR2 YYEKEE (reference sequence). Trimming at V came to 4 bases and at J to 3 bases, leaving 7 bases not matched to a gene. CDR3 length: 15 amino acids. CDR3 sequence: CASSTGLADHYEQYF. Incomplete CDR3 DNA: TGTGCCAGCAGCACCGGACTAGCGGATCACTACGAG.

Turning to this clone: The sequence runs out 3 residues before the end of the CDR3; the remainder is reconstructed from the germline J gene. This sequence joins TRBV29-1 and TRBJ1-1; tentatively, D is TRBD1 (5 bases). This CDR3 is 12 amino acids long. The ends were cut back, 5 bases at V and 1 base at J, with 8 bases in the middle. Germline V gene data show CDR1 as SQVTM and CDR2 as ANQGSEA. The part of the CDR3 DNA that was read is TGCAGCGTTTTGGACAAGAACACTGAA. As protein: CSVLDKNTE. The full CDR3 protein is CSVLDKNTEAFF.

With respect to this clone: The read ends 3 residues early relative to the CDR3; the germline J gene fills the gap. The chain links TRBV5-4 to TRBJ2-7, with 8 bases aligning to TRBD2. Germline values: CDR1 SGHNT, CDR2 YYREEE (reference sequence). With V trimmed by 4 bases and J by 6 bases, 12 bases remained unmatched. The CDR3 spans 15 residues. The DNA read from the CDR3 is TGTGCCAGCAGCCAACCCGGGGGGGACCTAGGCGAG. Amino acid sequence: CASSQPGGDLGE. The whole CDR3 reads CASSQPGGDLGEQYF.

About this clone: The missing CDR3 end, 3 residues past where the read stops, is filled in from the germline J gene. V gene TRBV19 combines with J gene TRBJ2-1, with D possibly matching TRBD1 (6 bases). CDR1 LNHDA and CDR2 SQIVND come from the germline V gene (reference sequence). CDR3 length equals 12 residues. Deletions cut 4 bases from V and 9 bases from J, with 10 bases between. The part of the CDR3 DNA that was read is TGTGCCAGTAGTACCGGGGACATTGAG. It yields the protein CASSTGDIE. The entire CDR3 reads CASSTGDIEQFF.

As regards this clone: The CDR3 end is not reached by the read, which stops 3 residues before it; the germline J gene fills it in. V usage is TRBV6-1 and J usage is TRBJ2-2; 8 bases are shared with TRBD1. The CDR3 loop spans 16 amino acids. Germline V gene sequence: CDR1 MNHNS, CDR2 SASEGT. V dropped 1 base and J dropped 4; count of bases not matched to a gene: 5. CDR3 bases read: TGTGCCAGCAGTGAAGAGCCAGGGGGCGGCACCGGGGAG. Translated, it gives CASSEEPGGGTGE. From start to end, the CDR3 is CASSEEPGGGTGELFF.

Details on this clone: The DNA ends 3 residues before the CDR3 does, and the rest of the CDR3 is filled in from the germline J gene. The chain is built from TRBV7-2 and TRBJ2-3; D remains unclear. Germline CDR1 is SGHTA and CDR2 is FQGNSA. The CDR3 has 12 residues. The V and J ends lost 5 bases and 2 bases respectively, with 5 bases between them. CDR3 DNA, as far as it was read: TGTGCCAGCAGCCCCTACACAGATACG. It translates to CASSPYTDT. The complete CDR3 reads CASSPYTDTQYF. Variable domain in full (rest from reference TRBV7-2 and TRBJ2-3): GAGVSQSPSNKVTEKGKDVELRCDPISGHTALYWYRQSLGQGLEFLIYFQGNSAPDKSGLPSDRFSAERTGGSVSTLTIQRTQQEDSAVYLCASSPYTDTQYFGPGTRLTVL.

The CDR3 loop reads CASSRRGAGEQYF. CDR3 DNA (partial): TGTGCCAGCAGCCGACGGGGGGCGGGCGAG. This chain connects TRBV7-9 to TRBJ2-7; D may be TRBD2 (7 bases). The CDR3 end lies 3 residues beyond the end of the read and is filled in from the germline J gene. The V end lost 5 bases, the J end lost 6 bases, and 14 bases lay between the germline ends. Germline V gene sequence: CDR1 SEHNR, CDR2 FQNEAQ (reference sequence). The CDR3 sequence is 13 residues long. Variable domain in full (rest from reference TRBV7-9 and TRBJ2-7): DTGVSQNPRHKITKRGQNVTFRCDPISEHNRLYWYRQTLGQGPEFLTYFQNEAQLEKSRLLSDRFSAERPKGSFSTLEIQRTEQGDSAMYLCASSRRGAGEQYFGPGTRLTVT.

The CDR3 is CASTHKKDTQYF. The DNA read from the CDR3 is TGCGCCAGTACCCACAAAAAAGATACG. The chain uses TRBV10-2 and TRBJ2-3; D is unresolved. The read is 3 residues too short to cover the CDR3 end, so that end is filled in from the germline J gene. From germline, CDR1 is WSHSY and CDR2 SAAADI. With 9 bases removed from V and 5 bases from J, the gap between germline ends came to 12 bases. The CDR3 totals 12 residues.

About this clone: The read comes to an end 3 residues before the CDR3 does, leaving the germline J gene to fill in the end. The rearrangement joins TRBV7-6 to TRBJ1-6, with 9 bases that match TRBD1. Germline values: CDR1 SGHVS, CDR2 FNYEAQ. The length of the CDR3 is 14 residues. Germline trimming cut 5 bases from V and 7 bases from J; bases unmatched to any gene: 3. The DNA read from the CDR3 is TGTGCCAGCAGCATTGGACAGGGGAATTCACCC. The encoded protein is CASSIGQGNSP. In full, the CDR3 reads CASSIGQGNSPLHF.

The CDR3 protein is CASSPSTGATDTQYF. Incomplete CDR3 DNA: TGTGCCAGCAGCCCCTCGACAGGCGCCACAGATACG. The chain uses TRBV7-9 and TRBJ2-3, with D perhaps TRBD1 (6 bases). From the germline J gene comes the end of the CDR3, since the read stops 3 residues before it. The CDR3 contains 15 residues. V lost 5 bases to trimming and J lost 2 bases, with 14 bases between them. Germline CDR1 is SEHNR and CDR2 is FQNEAQ (reference sequence).

Points on this clone: The CDR3 extends 3 residues past the end of the read, so its final part is completed from the germline J gene. The V call is TRBV29-1, the J call TRBJ2-3; TRBD2 aligns across 10 bases. Germline V gene data show CDR1 as SQVTM and CDR2 as ANQGSEA. The CDR3 sequence is 16 residues long. Trimming removed 2 bases from V and 2 bases from J; junction bases left unmatched: 7. The part of the CDR3 DNA that was read is TGCAGCGTTGAAAGGGGAGGACTAGCGGCCACAGATACG. It encodes CSVERGGLAATDT. The whole CDR3 is CSVERGGLAATDTQYF.

With regard to this clone: The read terminates 3 residues ahead of where the CDR3 ends, so the germline J gene completes it. J is TRBJ2-7 and V is TRBV10-2; 7 nucleotides agree with TRBD2. CDR3 length equals 14 residues. After removal of 0 bases from V and 4 bases from J, the junction contained 3 bases not matched to a gene. CDR1 is WSHSY, CDR2 SAAADI, per germline. CDR3 DNA (partial): TGCGCCAGCAGTGAGTCGGGTAGCGGGTACGAG. Translation gives CASSESGSGYE. The whole CDR3 sequence is CASSESGSGYEQYF.